One sample yielded the 16 T cell receptor beta chains listed below, sequenced in a study of blood T cell repertoires in COVID-19. Some clones are missing from TCRdb's copy, which holds only in-frame ones; the method was immunoSEQ multiplex PCR. The table records about 82,000 clones, over 70% of them present only once. Source material: peripheral blood. Every receptor here comes from a woman aged 35 to 49 with active or convalescent COVID-19.

This chain connects TRBV7-9 to TRBJ2-5; TRBD1 matches 8 bases. The trim removed 5 bases at V and 0 bases at J, leaving 8 bases unmatched. The CDR3 loop spans 16 amino acids. Per germline, CDR1 SEHNR and CDR2 FQNEAQ (reference sequence). The CDR3 spells CASSDTGGTDQETQYF. DNA for the CDR3: TGTGCCAGCAGCGATACAGGGGGGACAGACCAAGAGACCCAGTACTTC.

V gene TRBV15 combines with J gene TRBJ2-1; TRBD2 agrees at 9 bases. Trimming removed 1 base from V and 4 bases from J; junction bases left unmatched: 5. This CDR3 contains 16 residues. The germline CDR1 and CDR2 sequences are LNHNV and YYDKDF (reference sequence). CDR3 region: CATSRGWLAGYNEQFF. The CDR3 nucleotides read TGTGCCACCAGCAGAGGGTGGCTAGCGGGGTACAATGAGCAGTTCTTC.

The genes are TRBV4-3 and TRBJ1-2, with 7 positions matching TRBD1. There are 15 residues in the CDR3. Germline loops: CDR1 LGHNA, CDR2 YSLEER. The J segment lost 6 bases and the V segment lost 2 bases, leaving 9 bases of the junction unmatched. The CDR3 here is CASSQTSGQTDGYTF. CDR3 nucleotide sequence: TGCGCCAGCAGCCAAACCTCGGGACAGACCGATGGCTACACCTTC.

This chain uses TRBV5-4 with TRBJ2-5, with 9 bases that match TRBD1. CDR3 length: 16 amino acids. CDR1 SGHNT and CDR2 YYREEE come from the germline V gene (reference sequence). With V trimmed by 1 base and J by 5 bases, 9 bases remained unmatched. The CDR3 is CASSLPGTGIRETQYF. The DNA of the CDR3 is TGTGCCAGCAGCTTGCCCGGGACAGGGATCAGGGAGACCCAGTACTTC.

The chain has TRBV4-2 and TRBJ2-3; 8 nucleotides agree with TRBD2. Germline V gives CDR1 LGHNA, CDR2 YNFKEQ. The CDR3 covers 15 residues. V lost 0 bases and J lost 5; bases outside the gene matches: 4. CDR3 DNA: TGTGCCAGCAGCCAAGATGGCGCGGGAGGAGATACGCAGTATTTT. Protein sequence: CASSQDGAGGDTQYF.

The CDR3 loop reads CASSLQRGSYEQYF. CDR3 coding DNA: TGTGCCAGCTCGCTCCAAAGGGGCTCCTACGAGCAGTACTTC. The rearrangement joins TRBV18 to TRBJ2-7; D might be TRBD1 (5 bases). Germline V gives CDR1 KGHSH, CDR2 LQKENI. The germline V and J ends were trimmed by 6 bases and 0 bases, with 12 bases remaining between them. The CDR3 sequence is 14 residues long.

The DNA of the CDR3 is TGCGCCAGCAGCCAAGAGGGACAGGTCGGACACACCATATATTTT. As protein: CASSQEGQVGHTIYF. V usage is TRBV4-3 and J usage is TRBJ1-3; 8 bases match TRBD1. From germline, CDR1 is LGHNA and CDR2 YSLEER. The length of the CDR3 is 15 residues. Trimming removed 0 bases from V and 8 bases from J; junction bases left unmatched: 6.

The V and J genes are TRBV19 and TRBJ1-2, with 7 bases identical to TRBD1. The junction had 6 bases not matched to a gene; V was cut back by 1 base and J by 7 bases. Germline-derived CDR1 and CDR2 are LNHDA and SQIVND (reference sequence). This CDR3 contains 14 residues. CDR3: CASSIGEGASGYTF. The CDR3 region has the DNA TGTGCCAGTAGTATAGGAGAGGGGGCGAGTGGCTACACCTTC.

CDR3 residues: CASSLYRGGESPLHF. DNA for the CDR3: TGCGCCAGCAGTCTTTACAGGGGCGGAGAGTCACCCCTCCACTTT. The chain is built from TRBV4-3 and TRBJ1-6; TRBD1 matches 7 bases. CDR1 is LGHNA and CDR2 is YSLEER in the germline V gene. The CDR3 spans 15 residues. V lost 6 bases, J lost 10 bases, and 12 bases stayed unmatched.

The chain is built from TRBV7-2 and TRBJ1-6, with 8 bases that match TRBD1. V lost 6 bases, J lost 9 bases, and 4 bases stayed unmatched. Germline assignment: CDR1 SGHTA and CDR2 FQGNSA. The CDR3 length is 13 residues. CDR3 sequence reads: CASSRDRGSPLHF. The CDR3 bases are TGTGCCAGCAGTAGAGACAGGGGTTCACCCCTCCACTTT.

This clone was detected once. The chain has TRBV24-1 and TRBJ2-5; 9 bases align to TRBD1. Germline trimming cut 1 base from V and 4 bases from J; bases unmatched to any gene: 12. Germline V gives CDR1 KGHDR, CDR2 SFDVKD. This CDR3 is 18 amino acids long. DNA of the CDR3: TGTGCCACCAGTGATTTCGTCTTAGGAGGGACAGGGTTAGAGACCCAGTACTTC. It yields the protein CATSDFVLGGTGLETQYF.

The table lists this clone with a few counts. The chain couples TRBV7-2 to TRBJ2-1; 8 bases are shared with TRBD2. Looked up from germline, CDR1 is SGHTA and CDR2 is FQGNSA. The CDR3 loop spans 16 amino acids. Trimming at V came to 1 base and at J to 1 base, leaving 3 bases not matched to a gene. DNA of the CDR3: TGTGCCAGCAGCTTAGGGCTAGCGGGTTCCTACAATGAGCAGTTCTTC. This codes for CASSLGLAGSYNEQFF. Looking up the rest from reference TRBV7-2 and TRBJ2-1 gives the full variable domain: GAGVSQSPSNKVTEKGKDVELRCDPISGHTALYWYRQSLGQGLEFLIYFQGNSAPDKSGLPSDRFSAERTGGSVSTLTIQRTQQEDSAVYLCASSLGLAGSYNEQFFGPGTRLTVL.

This clone was seen just once. The chain couples TRBV6-6 to TRBJ1-5, with D unclear. V was cut by 2 bases and J by 4 bases, with 9 bases left in between. The germline V gene has CDR1 MNHNY and CDR2 SVGAGI (reference sequence). This CDR3 is 14 amino acids long. CDR3 loop: CASSYPEWNQPQHF. The CDR3, as DNA: TGTGCCAGCAGTTACCCCGAGTGGAATCAGCCCCAGCATTTT.

The rearrangement uses TRBV11-2 and TRBJ2-1; 7 positions agree with TRBD2. V was pared by 4 bases and J by 0 bases, with 9 bases of the junction left unmatched. Germline CDR1 reads SGHAT; CDR2 reads FQNNGV. This CDR3 spans 17 amino acids. The DNA of the CDR3 is TGTGCCAGCAGCTCGGGGGGTGGAGGCAGCTCCTACAATGAGCAGTTCTTC. Amino acids: CASSSGGGGSSYNEQFF. The complete variable domain, with remaining parts taken from reference TRBV11-2 and TRBJ2-1, reads EAGVAQSPRYKIIEKRQSVAFWCNPISGHATLYWYQQILGQGPKLLIQFQNNGVVDDSQLPKDRFSAERLKGVDSTLKIQPAKLEDSAVYLCASSSGGGGSSYNEQFFGPGTRLTVL.

This clone has just a few counts. J is TRBJ1-5 and V is TRBV23-1; 9 bases match TRBD1. TRBV23-1 is an open reading frame whose function is uncertain. The CDR3 is 15 residues long. V gave up 1 base and J gave up 5 bases; unmatched junction bases: 3. This chain's CDR3 is CASSQCDRGDQPQHF. The CDR3, as DNA: TGCGCCAGCAGTCAATGTGACAGGGGGGATCAGCCCCAGCATTTT.

This clone was seen a few times. This chain links TRBV7-3 with TRBJ1-2, with 8 bases lining up with TRBD1. Per germline, CDR1 SGHTA and CDR2 FQGTGA. The J segment lost 5 bases and the V segment lost 1 base, leaving 6 bases of the junction unmatched. This CDR3 contains 15 residues. CDR3 sequence reads: CASSLSPTGGYGYTF. The CDR3 DNA sequence: TGTGCCAGCAGCTTAAGTCCCACAGGGGGTTATGGCTACACCTTC.